The entry below gives a single T cell receptor (beta chain) sequence along with its context. What it binds is not known. The primer mix had 60 Vbeta and 13 Jbeta primers. The table came from immunoSEQ multiplex PCR; TCRdb's copy has only in-frame clones and leaves some out. The sample yields 100,000 or so clones, around 70% seen once. This sample stems from a study of cytomegalovirus exposure and HLA in healthy donors. General observations from the study: For presence/absence analyses, sequencing depth was assumed to be roughly uniform across donors.

CDR1 and CDR2 (germline): MNHNY, SVGAGI (reference sequence). Between the trimmed V and J ends, which lost 10 bases and 5 bases, there was a span of 14 bases. This CDR3 has 12 residues. Healthy people donating bone marrow made up the donors. The V and J genes are TRBV6-6 and TRBJ1-1, with D perhaps TRBD1 (6 bases). Sequenced material: PBMCs. The sequence came from a man aged 30 to 39 in good health and CMV-seronegative. The CDR3 protein is CATQGGGTEAFF. The DNA for the CDR3 is TGTGCCACGCAAGGGGGAGGGACTGAAGCTTTCTTT.